The present T cell receptor beta chain was sequenced within a study of T-cell reconstitution after alpha-beta-depleted transplantation in children. For this clonotype: Its target is unknown.

Findings of the study overall: Where some patients showed high TCRbeta diversity at day 60, it came from recipient T cells and thymic progenitors that had survived. Several hundred graft clones that had expanded were reportedly the source of alpha-beta T cells about two months after transplant. Hyperexpanded clones declined; after one year, newly produced T cells mostly supplied diversity.

Germline V gene lookup returns CDR1 SEHNR and CDR2 FQNEAQ (reference sequence). This CDR3 has 15 amino acids. Trimming cost V 4 bases and J 2 bases; bases outside gene matches: 7. Unique molecular identifiers were incorporated when the TCRbeta library was constructed. TCRdb processed the PCR reads anew with MiXCR; each CDR3 protein has one entry. Of roughly 74,000 distinct CDR3 sequences in the sample, 15% to 20% were seen once. The rearrangement links TRBV7-9 to TRBJ1-2; 7 bases fit TRBD1. The sample was PBMCs, mostly from graft donor cells, taken 360 days after TCRalphabeta/CD19-depleted stem cell transplant. This TCR was recovered from a male patient aged 2 to 10 who had a stem cell transplant for acute lymphoblastic leukemia, so the T cells may come from the graft donor. CDR3 in amino acids: CASSSDRTTNYGYTF. The DNA for the CDR3 is TGTGCCAGCAGCTCGGACAGGACGACCAACTATGGCTACACCTTC.